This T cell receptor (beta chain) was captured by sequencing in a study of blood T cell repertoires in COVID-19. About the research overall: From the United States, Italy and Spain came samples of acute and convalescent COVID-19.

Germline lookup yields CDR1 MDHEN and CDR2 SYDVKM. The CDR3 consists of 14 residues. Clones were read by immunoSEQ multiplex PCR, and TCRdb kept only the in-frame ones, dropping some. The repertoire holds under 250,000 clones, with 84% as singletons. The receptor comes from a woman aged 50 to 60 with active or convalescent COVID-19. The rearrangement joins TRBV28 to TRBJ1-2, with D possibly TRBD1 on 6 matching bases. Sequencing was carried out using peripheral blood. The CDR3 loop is CASSVSPRGGGYTF. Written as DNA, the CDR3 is TGTGCAAGCTCAGTTTCTCCCAGGGGAGGGGGCTACACCTTC.